The 28 T cell receptor beta chains given below trace back to one sample, sequenced in a study of shared clonotypes between healthy human individuals. Repertoires were generated with immunoSEQ multiplex PCR, while TCRdb's copy carries only in-frame clones and drops some. The sample lists roughly 500,000 clones, less than 96% occurring once. The sequencing input was naive CD4+ T cells sorted from blood. Subset reported: CD45RA+ positively selected. These receptors were obtained from a woman in her 30s in good health.

This chain links TRBV18 with TRBJ1-1; no definite D call. Germline V lookup: CDR1 KGHSH, CDR2 LQKENI. The CDR3 contains 13 residues. Trimming removed 4 bases at V and 0 bases at J, with 6 bases between. The DNA of the CDR3 is TGTGCCAGCTCACAGGTCCTGAACACTGAAGCTTTCTTT. Amino acid sequence: CASSQVLNTEAFF.

The chain joins TRBV28 to TRBJ1-1; TRBD1 matches at 7 bases. CDR1 and CDR2 from the germline V gene are MDHEN and SYDVKM. CDR3 length: 13 amino acids. J lost 1 base, V lost 6 bases, and 2 bases had no gene match. CDR3 region: CASSPGGNTEAFF. CDR3 coding DNA: TGTGCCAGCAGCCCAGGGGGGAACACTGAAGCTTTCTTT.

The chain links TRBV5-1 to TRBJ1-3, with TRBD1 identical over 7 bases. The germline V gene encodes CDR1 SGHRS and CDR2 YFSETQ. Trimming cost V 0 bases and J 1 base; bases outside gene matches: 7. The CDR3 totals 17 residues. CDR3 region: CASSLVGTAYSGNTIYF. CDR3 DNA: TGCGCCAGCAGCTTGGTGGGGACAGCCTATTCTGGAAACACCATATATTTT.

The genes are TRBV5-4 and TRBJ1-2; D may be TRBD1 (6 bases). Germline V gene sequence: CDR1 SGHNT, CDR2 YYREEE (reference sequence). The CDR3 has 13 amino acids. The ends were cut back, 3 bases at V and 7 bases at J, with 13 bases in the middle. This chain's CDR3 is CASSWRGAAGYTF. The CDR3 bases are TGTGCCAGCAGCTGGCGGGGGGCCGCTGGCTACACCTTC.

The CDR3 DNA reads as TGTGCCAGCAAGGCAGGGCGAAGCAATCAGCCCCAGCATTTT. This codes for CASKAGRSNQPQHF. The chain is built from TRBV6-5 and TRBJ1-5; D is perhaps TRBD1 (5 bases). The V end lost 7 bases, the J end lost 1 base, and 11 bases lay between the germline ends. This CDR3 has 14 residues. Per germline, CDR1 MNHEY and CDR2 SVGAGI.

The chain links TRBV5-1 to TRBJ1-3; D possibly corresponds to TRBD1 (6 bases). The length of the CDR3 is 15 residues. The V end was cut by 5 bases, the J end by 0 bases, with 12 bases between. The germline V gene has CDR1 SGHRS and CDR2 YFSETQ. In DNA, the CDR3 is TGCGCCAGCAGGCAGGACAGCTTCTCTGGAAACACCATATATTTT. Encoded protein: CASRQDSFSGNTIYF.

This clone was counted a single time. The chain uses TRBV5-1 and TRBJ2-1; D is possibly TRBD2 (6 bases). Germline V gene lookup returns CDR1 SGHRS and CDR2 YFSETQ. CDR3 length: 16 amino acids. V was shortened by 2 bases and J by 0 bases, with 12 bases between the two germline ends. CDR3: CASSFSGPSSYNEQFF. The CDR3 region has the DNA TGCGCCAGCAGCTTCAGCGGGCCGAGCTCCTACAATGAGCAGTTCTTC.

This CDR3 is CASSQVLQERQYF. As DNA, the CDR3 is TGCGCCAGCAGCCAAGTGTTGCAGGAGAGGCAGTACTTC. The chain joins TRBV4-1 to TRBJ2-7; D unresolved. The CDR3 is 13 amino acids. Germline CDR1 and CDR2: MGHRA and YSYEKL. Trimming removed 1 base at V and 9 bases at J, with 13 bases between.

This chain uses TRBV28 with TRBJ1-1; 9 bases fit TRBD1. Losses at the gene ends were 6 bases for V and 4 bases for J; bases not matched to a gene: 15. In germline, CDR1 is MDHEN, CDR2 SYDVKM. The CDR3 has 17 residues. The CDR3 DNA reads TGTGCCAGCAGCTCTCTACAGGGGGCGACGGGCGGCACTGAAGCTTTCTTT. Its translation: CASSSLQGATGGTEAFF.

The chain recombines TRBV2 with TRBJ2-2; D gene unclear. The germline V gene encodes CDR1 SNHLY and CDR2 FYNNEI. The CDR3 covers 13 residues. V was cut by 8 bases and J by 2 bases, with 9 bases left in between. Here the CDR3 reads CASRPHNTGELFF. The CDR3 bases are TGTGCCAGCCGTCCCCATAACACCGGGGAGCTGTTTTTT.

This clone was detected once. The chain links TRBV6-5 to TRBJ2-7; 9 nucleotides agree with TRBD1. This CDR3 region has 15 residues. After removal of 5 bases from V and 7 bases from J, the junction contained 12 bases not matched to a gene. CDR1 and CDR2 from the germline V gene are MNHEY and SVGAGI. As DNA, the CDR3 is TGTGCCAGCAGTAGAGGGGACAGGGATTTAAGGGAGCAGTACTTC. Translating it yields CASSRGDRDLREQYF.

This clone was seen once. The rearrangement uses TRBV13 and TRBJ1-3; 7 bases map to TRBD1. Germline values: CDR1 PRHDT, CDR2 FYEKMQ (reference sequence). V dropped 5 bases and J dropped 2; count of bases not matched to a gene: 9. This CDR3 contains 16 residues. The CDR3 sequence is CASSAWGRGTGNTIYF. CDR3 DNA sequence: TGTGCCAGCAGCGCATGGGGCAGGGGGACTGGAAACACCATATATTTT.

The gene calls are TRBV6-5 and TRBJ2-7; 8 nucleotides align to TRBD1. Germline V CDR1 and CDR2: MNHEY, SVGAGI. V shed 0 bases, J shed 3 bases, and the junction held 4 bases outside the gene matches. The CDR3 has 15 amino acids. CDR3 in amino acids: CASSYSDREFYEQYF. CDR3 sequence (DNA): TGTGCCAGCAGTTACTCGGACAGGGAATTCTACGAGCAGTACTTC.

This clone was observed a single time. This sequence joins TRBV6-4 and TRBJ2-7, with D possibly matching TRBD1 (6 bases). The germline V and J ends were trimmed by 6 bases and 0 bases, with 12 bases remaining between them. The CDR3 covers 14 residues. Germline V gene data show CDR1 as MRHNA and CDR2 as SNTAGT. In nucleotides, the CDR3 is TGTGCCAGCAGGAGGACAGCCTCCTCCTACGAGCAGTACTTC. As protein: CASRRTASSYEQYF.

J is TRBJ1-2 and V is TRBV5-4, with a weak D call TRBD1 (6 bases). With 4 bases removed from V and 3 bases from J, the gap between germline ends came to 13 bases. Germline CDR1 is SGHNT and CDR2 is YYREEE (reference sequence). This CDR3 has 14 residues. The CDR3 DNA follows: TGTGCCAGCAGCGCCCAATACAGGGACTATGGCTACACCTTC. Translation gives CASSAQYRDYGYTF.

The rearrangement links TRBV2 to TRBJ2-7; no clear D. Trimming stripped 7 bases from V and 1 base from J, with 14 bases between. CDR1 SNHLY and CDR2 FYNNEI come from the germline V gene. CDR3 length: 14 amino acids. This CDR3 reads CASKESAQSYEQYF. The DNA of the CDR3 is TGTGCCAGCAAAGAGAGTGCCCAATCCTACGAGCAGTACTTC.

V gene TRBV18 combines with J gene TRBJ2-5; 10 nucleotides line up with TRBD2. Germline trimming cut 4 bases from V and 2 bases from J; bases unmatched to any gene: 4. This CDR3 has 15 residues. CDR1 and CDR2 (germline): KGHSH, LQKENI. The CDR3 protein is CASSLRTSGQETQYF. The CDR3 coding sequence is TGTGCCAGCTCACTTCGGACTAGCGGTCAAGAGACCCAGTACTTC. Full variable domain (rest looked up from reference TRBV18 and TRBJ2-5): NAGVMQNPRHLVRRRGQEARLRCSPMKGHSHVYWYRQLPEEGLKFMVYLQKENIIDESGMPKERFSAEFPKEGPSILRIQQVVRGDSAAYFCASSLRTSGQETQYFGPGTRLLVL.

With respect to this clone: This sample includes further DNA sequences coding for the same CDR3. The rearrangement links TRBV18 to TRBJ1-1; D is uncertain. Germline V gene lookup returns CDR1 KGHSH and CDR2 LQKENI. V was cut by 0 bases and J by 1 base, with 6 bases left in between. This CDR3 has 14 amino acids. CDR3 region: CASSPPGPNTEAFF. CDR3 DNA sequence: TGTGCCAGCTCACCACCGGGTCCGAACACTGAAGCTTTCTTT. Full variable domain (rest looked up from reference TRBV18 and TRBJ1-1): NAGVMQNPRHLVRRRGQEARLRCSPMKGHSHVYWYRQLPEEGLKFMVYLQKENIIDESGMPKERFSAEFPKEGPSILRIQQVVRGDSAAYFCASSPPGPNTEAFFGQGTRLTVV.

The V call is TRBV5-1, the J call TRBJ2-5, with 8 bases aligning to TRBD1. The V and J ends lost 3 bases and 3 bases, in that order; junction bases with no gene match: 4. The V gene's germline CDR1 is SGHRS and CDR2 YFSETQ. The CDR3 covers 14 residues. The CDR3 reads CASSYLDREETQYF. CDR3 DNA: TGCGCCAGCAGCTATCTGGACAGGGAAGAGACCCAGTACTTC.

As concerns this clone: The sample has other DNA sequences that encode this CDR3 too. J is TRBJ2-7 and V is TRBV28; 9 nucleotides agree with TRBD2. CDR1 MDHEN and CDR2 SYDVKM come from the germline V gene. Losses at the gene ends were 4 bases for V and 0 bases for J; bases not matched to a gene: 4. The CDR3 extends over 15 amino acids. Written as DNA, the CDR3 is TGTGCCAGCAGTTCCCCTAGCGGGGTCTCCTACGAGCAGTACTTC. This sequence encodes CASSSPSGVSYEQYF.

V gene TRBV2 combines with J gene TRBJ2-5; 7 positions match TRBD1. J gave up 2 bases and V 6 bases, and 6 bases lay outside the gene matches. This CDR3 spans 14 amino acids. CDR1 and CDR2 (germline): SNHLY, FYNNEI. The CDR3 DNA reads as TGTGCCAGCAGAGGGGACAGTGTACAAGAGACCCAGTACTTC. This codes for CASRGDSVQETQYF.

The chain joins TRBV14 to TRBJ2-1; D is unclear. This CDR3 is 12 amino acids long. Germline values: CDR1 SGHDN, CDR2 FVKESK. Trimming stripped 0 bases from V and 6 bases from J, with 3 bases between. The CDR3: CASSQDRNEQFF. In DNA form, the CDR3 reads TGTGCCAGCAGCCAAGATCGCAATGAGCAGTTCTTC.

CDR3 protein: CASKMGGSRSRGNTIYF. The CDR3 nucleotides read TGTGCCAGCAAGATGGGGGGGAGCAGATCTCGTGGAAACACCATATATTTT. V is TRBV2 and J is TRBJ1-3; TRBD1 is a possible D gene (5 bases). Trimming shortened V by 7 bases and J by 3 bases, and 22 bases separated the two germline ends. There are 17 residues in the CDR3. Germline V gene data show CDR1 as SNHLY and CDR2 as FYNNEI. Using reference TRBV2 and TRBJ1-3 for the parts outside the CDR3, the full variable domain is EPEVTQTPSHQVTQMGQEVILRCVPISNHLYFYWYRQILGQKVEFLVSFYNNEISEKSEIFDDQFSVERPDGSNFTLKIRSTKLEDSAMYFCASKMGGSRSRGNTIYFGEGSWLTVV.

The chain joins TRBV28 to TRBJ1-4; 10 positions match TRBD1. Germline loops: CDR1 MDHEN, CDR2 SYDVKM. V shed 5 bases and J 8 bases; nucleotides not matched to a gene: 8. The CDR3 contains 15 residues. The DNA for the CDR3 is TGTGCCAGCAGTCGCCTGCGGACAGGGGGAGAAAAACTGTTTTTT. The encoded protein is CASSRLRTGGEKLFF.

In DNA form, the CDR3 reads TGTGCCACCAGACCAGGGGAGATCCAAGAGACCCAGTACTTC. Residues: CATRPGEIQETQYF. The chain uses TRBV10-3 and TRBJ2-5; maybe TRBD1 (6 bases). This CDR3 comprises 14 residues. With 10 bases removed from V and 1 base from J, the gap between germline ends came to 16 bases. Germline CDR1 is ENHRY and CDR2 is SYGVKD.

About this clone itself: The same CDR3 can be traced to other DNA sequences in this sample. This sequence joins TRBV19 and TRBJ1-5; a possible D gene is TRBD1 (6 bases). Trimming removed 1 base from V and 2 bases from J, with 6 bases in between. The CDR3 contains 14 residues. The germline V gene encodes CDR1 LNHDA and CDR2 SQIVND (reference sequence). The CDR3 bases are TGTGCCAGTAGTATAGGGACAGGCAATCAGCCCCAGCATTTT. It yields the protein CASSIGTGNQPQHF.

The rearrangement uses TRBV5-6 and TRBJ2-5, with D uncertain. The CDR3 spans 12 residues. V was trimmed by 3 bases and J by 2 bases, leaving 5 bases between them. Germline V gene data show CDR1 as SGHDT and CDR2 as YYEEEE. The CDR3 region has the DNA TGTGCCAGCAGCTCTTTACAAGAGACCCAGTACTTC. Its protein product is CASSSLQETQYF.

V and J are TRBV19 and TRBJ1-2, with TRBD1 matching over 7 bases. V trimming: 6 bases; J trimming: 4 bases; junction bases outside the gene matches: 5. This CDR3 has 13 residues. CDR1 is LNHDA, CDR2 SQIVND, per germline (reference sequence). The DNA for the CDR3 is TGTGCCAGTAGCGCAGGACAGGTCTATGGCTACACCTTC. Amino acids: CASSAGQVYGYTF. Full variable domain (missing parts from reference TRBV19 and TRBJ1-2): DGGITQSPKYLFRKEGQNVTLSCEQNLNHDAMYWYRQDPGQGLRLIYYSQIVNDFQKGDIAEGYSVSREKKESFPLTVTSAQKNPTAFYLCASSAGQVYGYTFGSGTRLTVV.